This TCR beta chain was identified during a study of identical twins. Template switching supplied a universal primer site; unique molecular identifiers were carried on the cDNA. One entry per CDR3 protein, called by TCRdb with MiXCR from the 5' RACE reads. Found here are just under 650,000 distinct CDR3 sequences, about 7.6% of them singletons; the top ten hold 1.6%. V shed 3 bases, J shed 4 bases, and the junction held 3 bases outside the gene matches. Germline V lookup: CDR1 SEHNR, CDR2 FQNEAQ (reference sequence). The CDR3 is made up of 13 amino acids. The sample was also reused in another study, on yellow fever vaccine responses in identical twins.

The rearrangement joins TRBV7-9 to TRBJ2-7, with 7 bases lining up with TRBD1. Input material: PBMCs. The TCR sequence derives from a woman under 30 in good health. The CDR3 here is CASSFDREYEQYV. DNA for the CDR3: TGTGCCAGCAGCTTCGACAGGGAGTACGAGCAGTACGTC.